A selection of T cell receptor beta chains follows, all from one sample in a study of shared clonotypes between healthy human individuals. Sequenced by immunoSEQ multiplex PCR; TCRdb stores in-frame clones only, minus some. This table holds about 380,000 clones, 90% to 98% found once. Sample: memory CD8+ T cells sorted from blood. The receptors were gathered from a man between 25 and 39 years old in good health. The CDR3 runs from the conserved cysteine through the conserved F or W. Each record gives: V gene, CDR3 length, J gene, D gene, CDR3 DNA, CDR3 protein. D genes are given only for firm matches.

v_gene: TRBV5-4
len: 17
j_gene: TRBJ2-6
d_gene: -
CDR3nt: TGTGCCAGCAGCTTACTAGGAGTAGGCTCTGGGGCCAACGTCCTGACTTTC
CDR3aa: CASSLLGVGSGANVLTF

v_gene: TRBV11-2
len: 17
j_gene: TRBJ2-2
d_gene: -
CDR3nt: TGTGCCAGCAGCCCTATCGGGGGAGTAGCGAACACCGGGGAGCTGTTTTTT
CDR3aa: CASSPIGGVANTGELFF

v_gene: TRBV2
len: 14
j_gene: TRBJ2-7
d_gene: -
CDR3nt: TGTGCCAGCAGTGAGGACAGATACCGCTACGAGCAGTACTTC
CDR3aa: CASSEDRYRYEQYF

v_gene: TRBV5-1
len: 16
j_gene: TRBJ1-4
d_gene: TRBD1
CDR3nt: TGCGCTAGCAGCTCCGGACAGGGAGCAACTAATGAAAAACTGTTTTTT
CDR3aa: CASSSGQGATNEKLFF

v_gene: TRBV2
len: 13
j_gene: TRBJ1-3
d_gene: -
CDR3nt: TGTGCCAGCAGTGAACAGGGTCTCTACACCATATATTTT
CDR3aa: CASSEQGLYTIYF

v_gene: TRBV5-6
len: 16
j_gene: TRBJ2-3
d_gene: -
CDR3nt: TGTGCCAGCAGCTTGATCGGCGTTTGGAGCACAGATACGCAGTATTTT
CDR3aa: CASSLIGVWSTDTQYF

v_gene: TRBV4-1
len: 16
j_gene: TRBJ2-1
d_gene: -
CDR3nt: TGCGCCAGCAGCCAGCCGGGACACCTCTCCTACAATGAGCAGTTCTTC
CDR3aa: CASSQPGHLSYNEQFF

v_gene: TRBV4-1
len: 13
j_gene: TRBJ2-7
d_gene: -
CDR3nt: TGCGCCAGCAGCCGCCACCTGGAGGGTGGTAAGTACTTC
CDR3aa: CASSRHLEGGKYF

v_gene: TRBV4-1
len: 16
j_gene: TRBJ2-1
d_gene: TRBD2
CDR3nt: TGCGCCAGCAGCCCGCTTAGCGGGAGGGCCTACAATGAGCAGTTCTTC
CDR3aa: CASSPLSGRAYNEQFF

v_gene: TRBV7-2
len: 15
j_gene: TRBJ2-3
d_gene: -
CDR3nt: TGTGCCAGCAGCCGAGGGGGGGGTGGCACAGATACGCAGTATTTT
CDR3aa: CASSRGGGGTDTQYF

v_gene: TRBV4-1
len: 18
j_gene: TRBJ2-2
d_gene: -
CDR3nt: TGCGCCAGCAGCCAAGTCCCTCTGGCGATATACAACACCGGGGAGCTGTTTTTT
CDR3aa: CASSQVPLAIYNTGELFF